The clone carrying this TCR beta chain is a singleton in its sample. The antigen remains unidentified. Here immunoSEQ multiplex PCR was the method, and the copy in TCRdb shows in-frame clones only, minus some. The profile shows tens of thousands of clones, about 88% of them singletons. The germline V gene encodes CDR1 MNHNS and CDR2 SASEGT. Trimming shortened V by 7 bases and J by 6 bases, and 18 bases separated the two germline ends. The CDR3 covers 15 residues. The data stem from a study of T cells in localized non-small cell lung cancer. Study outcomes and limitations: The study detected a median around 61 of the top 100 tumor clones in adjacent lung. Uninvolved adjacent lung, not tumor, had the highest T cell clonality. Higher blood T cell density tracked longer overall survival. The study sequenced only one region of the tumor. As a result, intratumor heterogeneity could not be excluded and remains possible.

The receptor was isolated from a female donor over 55 with stage I squamous cell lung carcinoma. V gene TRBV6-1 combines with J gene TRBJ2-2, with a weak D call TRBD2 (6 bases). Sequencing was performed on peripheral blood, taken before any cancer treatment. CDR3 amino acids: CASTLLAAFPGELFF. The DNA of the CDR3 is TGTGCCAGCACCCTACTAGCTGCATTCCCCGGGGAGCTGTTTTTT.